These T cell receptor beta chains were read from a single sample in a study of response to subunit inactivated influenza vaccine. TCRdb passed the RT-PCR reads through MiXCR, listing each CDR3 protein once. The sample includes about 310,000 distinct CDR3 sequences, around a fifth of them seen just once. The input for sequencing was PBMCs from blood, taken less than 22 months after vaccination. The receptors stem from a man between 45 and 75 years old who received an inactivated influenza vaccine. The CDR3 runs from the conserved cysteine through the conserved F or W. A D gene is named only where the DNA matches it firmly. Not all rows give a size; the values are once, few, many and, for expanded clones, a class.

>.|TRBV7-9|TRBJ1-6|.
TGTGCCAGCAGCCGCTCGATGCGGGGAAATTCACCCCTCCACTTT
CASSRSMRGNSPLHF
>.|TRBV20-1|TRBJ1-5|.
TGCAGTGCTAGTGCCGGAAACAATCAGCCCCAGCATTTT
CSASAGNNQPQHF
>.|TRBV11-2|TRBJ2-2|few
TGTGCCAGCAGCTCCGGGTCCAACACCGGGGAGCTGTTTTTT
CASSSGSNTGELFF
>.|TRBV29-1|TRBJ1-1|many
TGCAGCGGGGGACACCCGAACACTGAAGCTTTCTTT
CSGGHPNTEAFF
>.|TRBV19|TRBJ1-6|.
TGTGCCAGTAGTTCGGGGATCTATAATTCACCCCTCCACTTT
CASSSGIYNSPLHF
>.|TRBV29-1|TRBJ2-1|medium-sized
TGCAGCGTTGACTTCAGGGAAAAGCAGTTCTTC
CSVDFREKQFF
>.|TRBV14|TRBJ2-5|.
TGTGCCAGCAGCCAAGGAGGGCAGATCCAAGAGACCCAGTACTTC
CASSQGGQIQETQYF
>.|TRBV2|TRBJ2-2|.
TGTGCCAGCAGTGTTGCAGGGTCGTACGCCGGGGAGCTGTTTTTT
CASSVAGSYAGELFF
>.|TRBV28|TRBJ1-5|few
TGTGCCAGCAGTGGTACGGGGAGCGGGGGTTGGGGCAATCAGCCCCAGCATTTT
CASSGTGSGGWGNQPQHF
>.|TRBV19|TRBJ1-2|few
TGTGCCAGTAGTATGGAGGGTTACTATGGCTACACCTTC
CASSMEGYYGYTF
>TRBD2|TRBV7-2|TRBJ2-2|.
TGTGCCAGCAGCCGGACTAGCGTTGCGAACACCGGGGAGCTGTTTTTT
CASSRTSVANTGELFF
>.|TRBV28|TRBJ1-5|few
TGTGCCAGCAGTGGGGGTCAATTGGGAAGCAATCAGCCCCAGCATTTT
CASSGGQLGSNQPQHF
>TRBD1|TRBV5-1|TRBJ2-5|.
TGCGCCAGCAGCCTACCCGGGACAGGGGTCGAGACCCAGTACTTC
CASSLPGTGVETQYF
>TRBD1|TRBV5-1|TRBJ2-7|.
TGCGCCAGCAGCTGGGGACAGGGGGAGGAGCAGTACTTC
CASSWGQGEEQYF
>TRBD1|TRBV2|TRBJ1-5|few
TGTGCCAGCAGTGAAACCCGGACAGGGCATCAGCCCCAGCATTTT
CASSETRTGHQPQHF
>.|TRBV4-3|TRBJ2-1|many
TGCGCCAGCAGCCAAGTCACTGGTGGGAGCGATGAGCAGTTCTTC
CASSQVTGGSDEQFF
>.|TRBV10-3|TRBJ1-4|few
TGTGCCATCAGATCGGGGGAAAAACTGTTTTTT
CAIRSGEKLFF
>.|TRBV5-1|TRBJ2-1|few
TGCGCCAGCAGCATACAGGATCCCTCCTACAATGAGCAGTTCTTC
CASSIQDPSYNEQFF
>.|TRBV12-3/TRBV12-4|TRBJ2-3|.
TGTGCCAGCAGTTTTGAGGCTGGCCACACAGATACGCAGTATTTT
CASSFEAGHTDTQYF
>TRBD1|TRBV7-9|TRBJ1-6|.
TGTGCCAGCAGCTCACAGCAGGGGGCGGTTAATTCACCCCTCCACTTT
CASSSQQGAVNSPLHF
>.|TRBV27|TRBJ1-1|many
TGTGCCAGCAGTTATACTAACGGGGGGGCTGAAGCTTTCTTT
CASSYTNGGAEAFF
>TRBD2|TRBV12-3/TRBV12-4|TRBJ2-2|.
TGTGCCAGCAGCCTAGCGGGAGGGAGGACCGGGGAGCTGTTTTTT
CASSLAGGRTGELFF
>.|TRBV7-6|TRBJ1-1|.
TGTGCCAGCAGCGTCCGAATGGGAAGTCACACTGAAGCTTTCTTT
CASSVRMGSHTEAFF
>.|TRBV5-1|TRBJ1-6|.
TGCGCCAGCAGCTTGGGACTCCCGGAAGGGTCACCCCTCCACTTT
CASSLGLPEGSPLHF
>TRBD2|TRBV15|TRBJ2-7|.
TGTGCCACCAGCAGAGAAGGCCTAGCGGACACCTACGAGCAGTACTTC
CATSREGLADTYEQYF
>.|TRBV7-2|TRBJ2-3|.
TGTGCCAGCAGCTTATCGCGGACAGATACGCAGTATTTT
CASSLSRTDTQYF
>.|TRBV28|TRBJ2-7|.
TGTGCCAGCAGTTTTCGCGGGGCTTCGGACGAGCAGTACTTC
CASSFRGASDEQYF
>.|TRBV10-3|TRBJ1-5|.
TGTGCCATTGCTCCCGGTAGCGGCAATCAGCCCCAGCATTTT
CAIAPGSGNQPQHF
>.|TRBV29-1|TRBJ2-1|many
TGCAGCGTTGAGTCCATGGGGAATGAGCAGTTCTTC
CSVESMGNEQFF
>.|TRBV28|TRBJ1-1|few
TGTGCCAGCAGTTTATGGACTGAAGCTTTCTTT
CASSLWTEAFF
>TRBD1|TRBV20-1|TRBJ1-5|few
TGCAGTGCTAAGGACAGGGTGAGCAATCAGCCCCAGCATTTT
CSAKDRVSNQPQHF
>.|TRBV19|TRBJ2-2|few
TGTGCCAGCTTTAGCGCGTTCACCGGGGAGCTGTTTTTT
CASFSAFTGELFF
>.|TRBV5-8|TRBJ1-2|.
TGTGCCAGCAGCTTGGCCCAGTCGGGTGGCTACACCTTC
CASSLAQSGGYTF
>.|TRBV9|TRBJ2-2|.
TGTGCCAGCAGCGCCTCGTCACAGGGTGGGGAGCTGTTTTTT
CASSASSQGGELFF
>TRBD2|TRBV9|TRBJ2-1|.
TGTGCCAGCAGCGTTGGCGGGAGGGGCAATGAGCAGTTCTTC
CASSVGGRGNEQFF
>.|TRBV27|TRBJ2-7|few
TGTGCCAGCAGTCCCGTTATGAGCCTCTCCTACGAGCAGTACTTC
CASSPVMSLSYEQYF
>.|TRBV7-9|TRBJ2-3|.
TGTGCCGTAAGTGAGGGGTATTTT
CAVSEGYF
>.|TRBV12-3/TRBV12-4|TRBJ1-2|many
TGTGCCAGCAGTTTAGCACCAGTCCAGGATAACTATGGCTACACCTTC
CASSLAPVQDNYGYTF
>.|TRBV4-2|TRBJ2-3|few
TGTGCCAGCAGCCAAGAAAGGCTGGGCACAGATACGCAGTATTTT
CASSQERLGTDTQYF
>TRBD1|TRBV4-1|TRBJ1-1|few
TGCGCCAGCAGCCAAGATGGGGCGACAGGGGTGGGCACTGAAGCTTTCTTT
CASSQDGATGVGTEAFF
>.|TRBV27|TRBJ1-2|few
TGTGCCAGCAGTCCCGCGGACAAGGTTGGCTATGGCTACACCTTC
CASSPADKVGYGYTF
>.|TRBV4-1|TRBJ1-3|few
TGCGCCAGCAGCCAAGTGGTTGGGCGGAACTCTGGAAACACCATATATTTT
CASSQVVGRNSGNTIYF
>TRBD1|TRBV20-1|TRBJ1-1|many
TGCAGTGCTAGACTTACCGAGCTCCGGGACAGGAGACACACTGAAGCTTTCTTT
CSARLTELRDRRHTEAFF
>.|TRBV7-3|TRBJ2-7|.
TGTGCCAGCAGCTCATTACAGGACGCGGACTCCTACGAGCAGTACTTC
CASSSLQDADSYEQYF
>TRBD1|TRBV10-3|TRBJ2-3|.
TGTGCCATCAGTGAATGGGACAGGCTCTCAGATACGCAGTATTTT
CAISEWDRLSDTQYF
>TRBD2|TRBV10-1|TRBJ2-3|.
TGCGCCAGCAGTGAGTCCCTAGCGGGGGGGCTCGCAGATACGCAGTATTTT
CASSESLAGGLADTQYF
>.|TRBV4-3|TRBJ2-7|.
TGCGCCAGCAGCCAAGGTTATGCCAGGGGTACCTACGAGCAGTACTTC
CASSQGYARGTYEQYF
>.|TRBV20-1|TRBJ2-7|.
TGCAGTGCCAGAGACAGGGAGGGGTCCTACGAGCAGTACTTC
CSARDREGSYEQYF